This T cell receptor beta chain came from a study of Ad26.COV2.S vaccination and SARS-CoV-2 variants. Using immunoSEQ multiplex PCR, the repertoire was profiled, and TCRdb retains in-frame clones only, with some absent. The sample includes a few hundred thousand clones, more than 75% seen only once; the top ten take 3.6%. The treatment denotes: 15 to 20 received Ad26.COV2.S at low or high dose, single or two shots; about 5 received placebo; per-sample allocation not given. On day 63 after the first injection, vaccine and placebo recipients gave samples. The sample here was peripheral blood, taken in a trial of Ad26.COV2.S vaccine versus placebo. The source is a person between 18 and 60 years old who received the Ad26.COV2.S COVID-19 vaccine or a placebo.

The CDR3 DNA follows: TGTGCCAGCAGCTTAACGAAGAGCTCTGGGGCCAACGTCCTGACTTTC. The encoded protein is CASSLTKSSGANVLTF. The rearrangement joins TRBV7-3 to TRBJ2-6; D gene unclear. The V end lost 0 bases, the J end lost 0 bases, and 6 bases lay between the germline ends. This CDR3 contains 16 residues. CDR1 and CDR2 from the germline V gene are SGHTA and FQGTGA.